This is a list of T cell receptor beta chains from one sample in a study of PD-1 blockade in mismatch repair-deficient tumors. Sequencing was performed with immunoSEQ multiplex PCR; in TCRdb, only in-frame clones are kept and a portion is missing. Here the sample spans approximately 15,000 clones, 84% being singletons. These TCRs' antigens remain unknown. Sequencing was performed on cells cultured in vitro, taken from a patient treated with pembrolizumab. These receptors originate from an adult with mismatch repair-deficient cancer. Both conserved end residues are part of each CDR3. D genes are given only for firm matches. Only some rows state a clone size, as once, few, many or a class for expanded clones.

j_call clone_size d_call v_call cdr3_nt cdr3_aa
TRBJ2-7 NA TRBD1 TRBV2 TGTGCCAGCAGTGAAATAGGGACAGGGACCGAGCAGTACTTC CASSEIGTGTEQYF
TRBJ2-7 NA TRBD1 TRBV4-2 TGTGCCAGCAGCCGAGGCGGACAGGGGGGAGGGGTCGTCTACGAGCAGTACTTC CASSRGGQGGGVVYEQYF
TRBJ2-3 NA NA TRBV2 TGTGCCAGCAGTGATGCGACCATCACAGATACGCAGTATTTT CASSDATITDTQYF
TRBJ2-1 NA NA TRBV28 TGTGCCAGCAGTCCCGGCGGGTTCTTAAATCCTGCCTACAATGAGCAGTTCTTC CASSPGGFLNPAYNEQFF
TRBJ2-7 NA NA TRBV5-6 TGTGCCAGCAGCTTGTTCCTAGCCATCTACGAGCAGTACTTC CASSLFLAIYEQYF
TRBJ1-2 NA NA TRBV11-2 TGTGCCAGCAGCATGGGGGCAGGCCTACTGCCGCGGCTCTATGGCTACACCTTC CASSMGAGLLPRLYGYTF
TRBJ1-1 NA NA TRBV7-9 TGTGCCAGCAGCTTGGGTCAGAGCAACACTGAAGCTTTCTTT CASSLGQSNTEAFF
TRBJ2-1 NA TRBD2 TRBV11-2 TGTGCCAGCAGCTTAGGGGGCGGGAGCTACAATGAGCAGTTCTTC CASSLGGGSYNEQFF
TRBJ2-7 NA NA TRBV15 TGTGCCACCAGCGGAAGGGACCAAGCCTACGAGCAGTACTTC CATSGRDQAYEQYF
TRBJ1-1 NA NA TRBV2 TGTGCCAGCAGTGTAGCGTACAACACTGAAGCTTTCTTT CASSVAYNTEAFF
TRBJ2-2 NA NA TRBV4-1 TGCGCCAGCAGCCGATCGGGAGACACCGGGGAGCTGTTTTTT CASSRSGDTGELFF
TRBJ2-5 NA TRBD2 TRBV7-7 TGTGCTAGCAGCTCACATTTAGGGACTAGCGGGAGGCCATCGGAGGAGACCCAGTACTTC CASSSHLGTSGRPSEETQYF
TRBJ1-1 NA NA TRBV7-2 TGTGCCAGCAGCCAAGGAAGACAGAACACTGAAGCTTTCTTT CASSQGRQNTEAFF
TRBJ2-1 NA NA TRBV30 TGTGCCTGGGGGAGGTCGAGCGGGCCGTACAATGAGCAGTTCTTC CAWGRSSGPYNEQFF
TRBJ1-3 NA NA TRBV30 TGTGCCTGGAGTGTACTTCGGGGGGCATGGGACACCATATATTTT CAWSVLRGAWDTIYF
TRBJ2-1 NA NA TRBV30 TGTGCCTGGAGTGTATCTTCCAGGGGTGAGCAGTTCTTC CAWSVSSRGEQFF
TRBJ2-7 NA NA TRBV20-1 TGCAGTGCTAGAGCCCCCTACGAGCAGTACTTC CSARAPYEQYF
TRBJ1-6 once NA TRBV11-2 TGTGCCAGCAGCACCTCTGATGGGGGCGGGTCACCCCTCCACTTT CASSTSDGGGSPLHF
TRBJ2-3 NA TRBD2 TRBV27 TGTGCCAGCAGTTTAATCGGCGGGGCGGGAGGGCCGAGAGATACGCAGTATTTT CASSLIGGAGGPRDTQYF
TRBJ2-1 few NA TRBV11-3 TGTGCCAGCAGCTTAGCTTCCGGGAGCTCCTACAATGAGCAGTTCTTC CASSLASGSSYNEQFF
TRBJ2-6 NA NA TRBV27 TGTGCCAGCAGCACTAGCCCTTACTCTGGGGCCAACGTCCTGACTTTC CASSTSPYSGANVLTF
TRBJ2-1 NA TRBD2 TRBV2 TGTGCCAGCAGTGTCGTAGCGGGAGGGGCGCGACTAGACAATGAGCAGTTCTTC CASSVVAGGARLDNEQFF
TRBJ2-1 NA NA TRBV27 TGTGCCAGCAGTTTATCGGCAGGGGCTGGTGGGAATGAGCAGTTCTTC CASSLSAGAGGNEQFF
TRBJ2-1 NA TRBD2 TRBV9 TGTGCCAGCAGTTTGAGCGGGAGGGCTAACAATGAGCAGTTCTTC CASSLSGRANNEQFF
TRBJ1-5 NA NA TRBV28 TGTGCCAGCAGTTTATGGGGAAACAATCAGCCCCAGCATTTT CASSLWGNNQPQHF
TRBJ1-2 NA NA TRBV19 TGTGCCAGTAGTGGCGGCGGGGGACGGACAGCAGCTAACTATGGCTACACCTTC CASSGGGGRTAANYGYTF
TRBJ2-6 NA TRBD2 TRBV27 TGTGCCAGCGGCCTCCTGGCTAGCGGGAGGGCTGGGGCCAACGTCCTGACTTTC CASGLLASGRAGANVLTF
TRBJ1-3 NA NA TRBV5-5 TGTGCCAGCAGCCCGTGGGGACGCGACTCTGGAAACACCATATATTTT CASSPWGRDSGNTIYF
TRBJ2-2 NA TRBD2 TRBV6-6 TGTGCCAGCAGTCATAGACTAGCGGGAGTGGACGGGGAGCTGTTTTTT CASSHRLAGVDGELFF
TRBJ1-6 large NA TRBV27 TGTGCCAGCAGGCCCAGGAGCTCCTATAATTCACCCCTCCACTTT CASRPRSSYNSPLHF
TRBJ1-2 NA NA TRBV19 TGTGCCAGTACCTCGCGAAACAGGGAGATAGGCTACACCTTC CASTSRNREIGYTF
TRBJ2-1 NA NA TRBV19 TGTGCCAGTAGTATACGCGCAAATGAGCAGTTCTTC CASSIRANEQFF
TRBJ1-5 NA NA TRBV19 TGTGCCAGTAGCAAAGGGGAAGGGAATCAGCCCCAGCATTTT CASSKGEGNQPQHF
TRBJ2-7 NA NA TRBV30 TGTGCCTGGAGTGAAAGTAGGATCGGACCCTACGAGCAGTACTTC CAWSESRIGPYEQYF
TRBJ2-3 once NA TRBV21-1 TGTGCCAGCAGCAAAGTGAACAGATCTAGCACAGATACGCAGTATTTT CASSKVNRSSTDTQYF
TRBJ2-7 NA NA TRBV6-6 TGTGCCAGCAGTTACTCGTCGCCCATCAGCTCCTACGAGCAGTACTTC CASSYSSPISSYEQYF
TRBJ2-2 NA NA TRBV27 TGTGCCAGCAGTTTAGGCGCCGCTACCGGGGAGCTGTTTTTT CASSLGAATGELFF
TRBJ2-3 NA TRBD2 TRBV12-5 TGTGCTAGTGGTTCGGGACTAGCGACCGAAATCACAGATACGCAGTATTTT CASGSGLATEITDTQYF
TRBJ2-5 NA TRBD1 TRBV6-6 TGTGCCAGCAGCCAGGCCGGGACAGCCCATCAAGAGACCCAGTACTTC CASSQAGTAHQETQYF
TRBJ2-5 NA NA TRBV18 TGTGCCAGCTCACCATACAGCCAAGAGACCCAGTACTTC CASSPYSQETQYF
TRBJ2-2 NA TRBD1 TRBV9 TGTGCCAGCAGCGCCAACAGGGGAAGCGGGGAGCTGTTTTTT CASSANRGSGELFF
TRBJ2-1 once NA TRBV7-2 TGTGCCAGCAGCTTAGGGCGCGGTTCCTCCTACAATGAGCAGTTCTTC CASSLGRGSSYNEQFF
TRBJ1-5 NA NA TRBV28 TGTGCCAGCATATCATCGGGGGGGTTAAGCAATCAGCCCCAGCATTTT CASISSGGLSNQPQHF
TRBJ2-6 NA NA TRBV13 TGTGCCAGCAGTAGCCTCCAGCTGACAAAGTCGGGCCAACGTCCTGACTTC CASSSLQLTKSGQRPDF
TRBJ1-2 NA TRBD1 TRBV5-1 TGCGCCAACAAGCCGGGACAGGGGGGAGTTTACACCTTC CANKPGQGGVYTF
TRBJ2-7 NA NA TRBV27 TGTGCCAGCAGTTTAAAAGTAGACTACGAGCAGTACTTC CASSLKVDYEQYF
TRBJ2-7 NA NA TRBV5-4 TGTGCCAGCAGCTTGGGCAGAGCCTACGAGCAGTACTTC CASSLGRAYEQYF
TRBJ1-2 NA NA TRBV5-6 TGTGCCAGCAGCCTTGGGGGCGCCACTAACTATGGCTACACCTTC CASSLGGATNYGYTF
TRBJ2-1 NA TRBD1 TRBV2 TGTGCCAGCAGCAGACAGGGCGATGGGAATGAGCAGTTCTTC CASSRQGDGNEQFF
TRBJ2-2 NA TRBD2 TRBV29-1 TGCAGCGCCGGACTAGCGGGAGGGCACCCGAACACCGGGGAGCTGTTTTTT CSAGLAGGHPNTGELFF
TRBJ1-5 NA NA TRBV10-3 TGTGCCATCCCGGCCGCAGGGGTTAATCAGCCCCAGCATTTT CAIPAAGVNQPQHF
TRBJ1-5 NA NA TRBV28 TGTGCCAGCAGTTTACAGGGAAATCAGCCCCAGCATTTT CASSLQGNQPQHF
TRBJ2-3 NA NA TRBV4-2 TGTGCCAGCAGCCAAGAATCGGGACCGACTAGCACAGATACGCAGTATTTT CASSQESGPTSTDTQYF
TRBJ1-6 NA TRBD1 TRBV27 TGTGCCAGCAGTACACTATACAGGGGTCGGAATTCACCCCTCCACTTT CASSTLYRGRNSPLHF
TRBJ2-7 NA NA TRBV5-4 TGTGCCAGCAGCAAGGAACCCTACGAGCAGTACTTC CASSKEPYEQYF
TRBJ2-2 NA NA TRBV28 TGTGCCAGCAGTACACCAGCCCCCGGGGAGCTGTTTTTT CASSTPAPGELFF
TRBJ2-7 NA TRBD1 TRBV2 TGTGCCAGCAGAAGTAACAGGGGGATCGAGCAGTACTTC CASRSNRGIEQYF
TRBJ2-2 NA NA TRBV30 TGTGCCTGGAGTCAATCGGCCGGGGAGCTGTTTTTT CAWSQSAGELFF
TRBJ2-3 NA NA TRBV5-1 TGCGCCAGCAGCTTAAAGGATTCTCAAGATACGCAGTATTTT CASSLKDSQDTQYF